This entry features one TCR beta chain sequence. What it binds is not known. The data were produced by immunoSEQ multiplex PCR, yet TCRdb's version contains in-frame clones alone and is incomplete. The sample gives roughly 810,000 clones, about 96% of which show up once; 0.2% to 0.25% is in the top ten. CDR1 SGDLS and CDR2 YYNGEE come from the germline V gene. CDR3 length: 15 residues. Trimming cost V 3 bases and J 4 bases; bases outside gene matches: 5. In the naive CD8 group, cells lacked CD45RO and were positively selected for CCR7, so terminally differentiated effector memory CD45RA+ cells were left out. The data are from a study of shared clonotypes between healthy human individuals. General observations from the study: On the whole, naive subsets had larger estimated richness than memory subsets had. An anticipated effect of sequencing depth on clonotype sharing among donors was recognized.

The specimen was naive CD8+ T cells sorted from blood. The TCR sequence derives from a young man in good health. The chain carries TRBV9 and TRBJ1-5; 9 bases are a match to TRBD1. CDR3 in DNA: TGTGCCAGCAGCGCAGGACAGGGGCTAAATCAGCCCCAGCATTTT. This translates into CASSAGQGLNQPQHF.